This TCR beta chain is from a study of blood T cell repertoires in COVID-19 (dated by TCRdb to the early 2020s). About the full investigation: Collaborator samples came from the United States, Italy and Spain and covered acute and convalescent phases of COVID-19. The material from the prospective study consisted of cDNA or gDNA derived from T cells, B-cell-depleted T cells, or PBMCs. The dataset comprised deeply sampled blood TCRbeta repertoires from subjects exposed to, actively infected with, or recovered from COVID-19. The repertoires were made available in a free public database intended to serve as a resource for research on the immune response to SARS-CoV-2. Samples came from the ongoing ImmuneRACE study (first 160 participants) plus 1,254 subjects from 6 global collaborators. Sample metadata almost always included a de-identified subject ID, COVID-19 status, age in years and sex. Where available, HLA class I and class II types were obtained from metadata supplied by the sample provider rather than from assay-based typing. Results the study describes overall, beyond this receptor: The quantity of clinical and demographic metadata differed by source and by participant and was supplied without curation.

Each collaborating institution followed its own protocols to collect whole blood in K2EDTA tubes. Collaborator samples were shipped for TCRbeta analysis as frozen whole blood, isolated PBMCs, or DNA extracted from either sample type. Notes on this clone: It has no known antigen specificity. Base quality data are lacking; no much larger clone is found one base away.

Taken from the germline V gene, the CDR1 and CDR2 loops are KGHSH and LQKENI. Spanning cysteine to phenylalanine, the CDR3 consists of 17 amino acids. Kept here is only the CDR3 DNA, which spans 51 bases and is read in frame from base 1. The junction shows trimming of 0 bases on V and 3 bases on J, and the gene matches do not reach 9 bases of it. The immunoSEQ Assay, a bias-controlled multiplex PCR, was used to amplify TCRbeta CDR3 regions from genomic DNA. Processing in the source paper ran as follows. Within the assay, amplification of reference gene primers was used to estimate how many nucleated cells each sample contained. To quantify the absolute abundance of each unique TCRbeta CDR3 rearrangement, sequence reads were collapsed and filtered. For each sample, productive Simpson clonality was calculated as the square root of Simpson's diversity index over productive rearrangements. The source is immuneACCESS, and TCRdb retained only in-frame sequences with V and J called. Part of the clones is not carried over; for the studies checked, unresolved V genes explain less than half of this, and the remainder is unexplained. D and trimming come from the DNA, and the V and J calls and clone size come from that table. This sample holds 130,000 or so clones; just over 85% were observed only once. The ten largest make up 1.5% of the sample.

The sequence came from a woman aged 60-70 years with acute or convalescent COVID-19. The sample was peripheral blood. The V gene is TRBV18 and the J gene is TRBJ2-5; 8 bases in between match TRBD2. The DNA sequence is TGTGCCAGCTCACCACCTGCCGGGGGGGCTTCCGAAGAGACCCAGTACTTC. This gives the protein CASSPPAGGASEETQYF.